This T cell receptor beta chain is from a study of early T cells in non-severe SARS-CoV-2 infection. Study details: Sequencing of bulk RNA from unsorted whole blood was done, without chain pairing. Overall study findings and caveats: Lookups in VDJdb leaned toward anti-spike CD8 responses and missed private and CD4 specificities.

Tagging with unique molecular identifiers was applied to individual cDNA molecules. TCRdb recomputed calls from the 5' RACE reads with MiXCR, one row per CDR3 protein. The table lists over 25,000 distinct CDR3 sequences, 9.5% to 10% of them singletons. Germline V gene sequence: CDR1 SNHLY, CDR2 FYNNEI. Trimming removed 6 bases at V and 3 bases at J, with 17 bases between. The CDR3 loop spans 16 amino acids. A note on this clonotype: Its antigen remains unknown.

Sequenced: whole blood. The chain recombines TRBV2 with TRBJ2-2; D perhaps matches TRBD2 (6 bases). The sequence derives from an adult who was a healthcare worker with PCR-confirmed SARS-CoV-2 infection or an uninfected control (not recorded which). The DNA of the CDR3 is TGTGCCAGCAGAGCCGGGAGCCGGACGTACACCGGGGAGCTGTTTTTT. This gives the protein CASRAGSRTYTGELFF. The entire variable domain, with the rest obtained from reference TRBV2 and TRBJ2-2, is as follows: EPEVTQTPSHQVTQMGQEVILRCVPISNHLYFYWYRQILGQKVEFLVSFYNNEISEKSEIFDDQFSVERPDGSNFTLKIRSTKLEDSAMYFCASRAGSRTYTGELFFGEGSRLTVL.